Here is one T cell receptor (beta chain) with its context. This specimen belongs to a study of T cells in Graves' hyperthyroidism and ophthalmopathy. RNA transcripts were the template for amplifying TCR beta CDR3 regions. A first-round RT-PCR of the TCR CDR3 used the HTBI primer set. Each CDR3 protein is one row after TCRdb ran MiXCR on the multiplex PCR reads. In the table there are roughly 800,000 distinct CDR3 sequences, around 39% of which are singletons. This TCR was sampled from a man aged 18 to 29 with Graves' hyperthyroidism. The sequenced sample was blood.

The CDR3 spells CASSSPGQGGGEQYF. CDR3 sequence (DNA): TGTGCCAGCAGTTCCCCCGGACAGGGGGGAGGCGAGCAGTACTTC. The gene calls are TRBV7-9 and TRBJ2-7; TRBD1 aligns across 10 bases. Germline CDR1 reads SEHNR; CDR2 reads FQNEAQ (reference sequence). The V segment lost 6 bases and the J segment 6 bases; nucleotides outside the gene matches: 11. The CDR3 is made up of 15 amino acids.